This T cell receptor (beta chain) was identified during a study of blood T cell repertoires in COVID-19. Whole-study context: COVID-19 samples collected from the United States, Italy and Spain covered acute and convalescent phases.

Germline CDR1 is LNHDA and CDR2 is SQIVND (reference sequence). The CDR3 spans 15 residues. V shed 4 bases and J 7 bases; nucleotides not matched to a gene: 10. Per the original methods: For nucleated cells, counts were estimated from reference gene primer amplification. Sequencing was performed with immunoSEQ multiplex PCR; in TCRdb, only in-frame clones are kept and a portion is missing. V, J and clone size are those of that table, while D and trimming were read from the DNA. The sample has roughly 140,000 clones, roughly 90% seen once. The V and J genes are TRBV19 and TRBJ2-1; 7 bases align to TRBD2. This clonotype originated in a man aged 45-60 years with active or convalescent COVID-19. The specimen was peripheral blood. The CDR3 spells CASSTFAGAGNEQFF. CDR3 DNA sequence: TGTGCCAGTAGTACGTTCGCGGGAGCGGGGAATGAGCAGTTCTTC.